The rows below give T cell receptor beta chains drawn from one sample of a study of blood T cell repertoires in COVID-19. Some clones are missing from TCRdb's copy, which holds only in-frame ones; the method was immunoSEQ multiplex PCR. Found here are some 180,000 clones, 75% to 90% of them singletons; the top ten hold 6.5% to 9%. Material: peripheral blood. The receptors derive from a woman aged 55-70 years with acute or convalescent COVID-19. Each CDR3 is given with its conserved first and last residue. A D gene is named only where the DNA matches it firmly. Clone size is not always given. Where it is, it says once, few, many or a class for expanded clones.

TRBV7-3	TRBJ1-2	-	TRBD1	CASSSPPGQGPNYGYTF	TGTGCCAGCAGCTCACCCCCTGGACAGGGTCCAAACTATGGCTACACCTTC
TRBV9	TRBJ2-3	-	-	CASSPSPDTQYF	TGTGCCAGCAGCCCTTCTCCAGATACGCAGTATTTT
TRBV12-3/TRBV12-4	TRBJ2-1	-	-	CASNWRGFDEQFF	TGTGCCAGCAACTGGAGGGGTTTCGATGAGCAGTTCTTC
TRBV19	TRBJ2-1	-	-	CASSSRWSEQFF	TGTGCCAGTAGTAGTCGGTGGAGTGAGCAGTTCTTC
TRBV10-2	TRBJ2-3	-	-	CASLTPLGADTQYF	TGCGCCAGCCTGACCCCTCTCGGGGCAGATACGCAGTATTTT
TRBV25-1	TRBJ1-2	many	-	CASSESGDNYGYTF	TGTGCCAGCAGTGAATCAGGGGACAACTATGGCTACACCTTC
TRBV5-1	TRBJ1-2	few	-	CASSLGGNSNYGYTF	TGCGCCAGCAGCTTGGGAGGGAACAGTAACTATGGCTACACCTTC
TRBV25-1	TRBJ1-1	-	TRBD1	CASSAYRGSDTEAFF	TGTGCCAGCAGTGCATACAGGGGTTCGGACACTGAAGCTTTCTTT
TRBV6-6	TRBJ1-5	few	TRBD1	CASSYSGQGDQPQHF	TGTGCCAGCAGTTACTCGGGACAGGGGGACCAGCCCCAGCATTTT
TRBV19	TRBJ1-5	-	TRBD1	CASSRDRVGGNQPQHF	TGTGCCAGTAGCAGGGACAGGGTTGGCGGCAATCAGCCCCAGCATTTT
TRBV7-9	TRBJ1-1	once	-	CASSPRGNMNTEAFF	TGTGCCAGCAGCCCCAGGGGAAACATGAACACTGAAGCTTTCTTT
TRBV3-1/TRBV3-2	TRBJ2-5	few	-	CASSQGGGVKTQYF	TGTGCCAGCAGCCAAGGGGGGGGCGTAAAGACCCAGTACTTC
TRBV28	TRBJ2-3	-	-	CASSPGDTDTQYF	TGTGCCAGCAGTCCCGGAGACACAGATACGCAGTATTTT
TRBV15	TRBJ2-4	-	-	CATSRAIGRGADLNIQYF	TGTGCCACCAGCAGAGCTATCGGAAGGGGCGCAGATTTAAACATTCAGTACTTC
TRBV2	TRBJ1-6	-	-	CASTTGTPLHF	TGTGCCAGCACGACGGGAACACCCCTCCACTTT
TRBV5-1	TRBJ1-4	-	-	CASSGPELTNEKLFF	TGCGCCAGCAGCGGGCCGGAACTTACTAATGAAAAACTGTTTTTT
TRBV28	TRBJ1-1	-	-	CASTDRTGTEAFF	TGTGCCAGCACGGACAGAACGGGGACTGAAGCTTTCTTT
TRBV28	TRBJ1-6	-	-	CASRYDTTQSYSPLHF	TGTGCCAGCAGATATGACACGACCCAAAGTTATTCACCCCTCCACTTT
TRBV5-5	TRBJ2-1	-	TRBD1	CASSWGQGGRSEQFF	TGTGCCAGCAGCTGGGGACAGGGAGGAAGGAGTGAGCAGTTCTTC
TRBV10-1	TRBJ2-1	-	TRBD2	CASSPGLAGGQFYNEQFF	TGCGCCAGCAGCCCAGGACTAGCGGGAGGACAATTCTACAATGAGCAGTTCTTC
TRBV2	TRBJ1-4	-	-	CASRGVLGGGEKLFF	TGTGCCAGCAGGGGTGTTTTAGGCGGCGGTGAAAAACTGTTTTTT
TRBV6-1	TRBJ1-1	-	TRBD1	CASSEAWGQGLREAFF	TGTGCCAGCAGTGAAGCGTGGGGACAGGGGTTACGGGAAGCTTTCTTT
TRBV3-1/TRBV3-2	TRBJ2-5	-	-	CASSPPSPTSSGSRETQYF	TGTGCCAGCAGCCCGCCATCCCCCACTAGCTCAGGATCGCGAGAGACCCAGTACTTC
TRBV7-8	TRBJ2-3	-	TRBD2	CASSSYSRREGTDTQYF	TGTGCCAGCAGCAGTTACAGCCGGCGGGAGGGGACAGATACGCAGTATTTT
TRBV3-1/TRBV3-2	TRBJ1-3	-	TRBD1	CASTWTGSSGNTIYF	TGTGCCAGCACCTGGACAGGGAGCTCTGGAAACACCATATATTTT
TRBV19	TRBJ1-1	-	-	CASSRGGNTEAFF	TGTGCCAGTAGTCGGGGGGGGAACACTGAAGCTTTCTTT
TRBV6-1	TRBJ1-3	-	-	CASSETHNSGNTIYF	TGTGCCAGCAGTGAAACTCATAACTCTGGAAACACCATATATTTT
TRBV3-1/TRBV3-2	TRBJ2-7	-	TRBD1	CASSQTGTVGSEQYF	TGTGCCAGCAGCCAAACCGGGACAGTAGGTAGCGAGCAGTACTTC
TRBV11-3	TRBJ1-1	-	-	CASSLVMGDNTEAFF	TGTGCCAGCAGCTTAGTTATGGGAGACAACACTGAAGCTTTCTTT
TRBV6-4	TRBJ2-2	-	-	CASQGTNTGELFF	TGTGCCAGCCAGGGGACGAACACCGGGGAGCTGTTTTTT
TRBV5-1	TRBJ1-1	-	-	CASSLGAGRNTEAFF	TGCGCCAGCAGCTTGGGGGCGGGTCGGAACACTGAAGCTTTCTTT
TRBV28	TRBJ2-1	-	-	CASRPGSGQPSYNEQFF	TGTGCCAGCAGGCCCGGGAGTGGGCAGCCGTCCTACAATGAGCAGTTCTTC
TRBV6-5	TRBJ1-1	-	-	CASRGSGTEAFF	TGTGCCAGCAGGGGTTCCGGGACTGAAGCTTTCTTT
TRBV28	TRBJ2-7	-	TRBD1	CASSLNTGGEVSYEQYF	TGTGCCAGCAGTTTAAACACAGGGGGAGAGGTGTCCTACGAGCAGTACTTC
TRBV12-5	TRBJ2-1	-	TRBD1	CASGLDRDNEQFF	TGTGCTAGTGGCCTCGACAGGGACAATGAGCAGTTCTTC
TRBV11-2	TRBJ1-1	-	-	CASSLVRGGSEAFF	TGTGCCAGCAGCTTAGTCAGGGGCGGTTCTGAAGCTTTCTTT
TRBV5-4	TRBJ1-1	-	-	CASSLGGGMNTEAFF	TGTGCCAGCAGCTTGGGGGGGGGAATGAACACTGAAGCTTTCTTT
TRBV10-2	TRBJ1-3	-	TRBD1	CASRPGQISGNTIYF	TGCGCCAGCAGGCCGGGACAGATCTCTGGAAACACCATATATTTT
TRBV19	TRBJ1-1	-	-	CASTSTVEAFF	TGTGCCAGTACTTCGACAGTTGAAGCTTTCTTT
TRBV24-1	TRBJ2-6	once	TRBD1	CATSLGQGSSGANVLTF	TGTGCCACCAGTTTGGGACAGGGTAGCTCTGGGGCCAACGTCCTGACTTTC
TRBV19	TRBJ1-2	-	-	CASSIGGGRGYGYTF	TGTGCCAGTAGTATAGGCGGGGGGCGCGGCTATGGCTACACCTTC
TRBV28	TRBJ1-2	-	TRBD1	CASSLVGGQGLSGYTF	TGTGCCAGCAGTTTAGTAGGTGGACAGGGTCTCTCTGGCTACACCTTC
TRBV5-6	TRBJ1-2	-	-	CASSLPTGGYTF	TGTGCCAGCAGCCTACCCACCGGTGGCTACACCTTC
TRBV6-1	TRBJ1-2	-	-	CASSESQTVFNYGYTF	TGTGCCAGCAGTGAATCGCAAACGGTCTTTAACTATGGCTACACCTTC
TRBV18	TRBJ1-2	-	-	CASSPLDSHGYTF	TGTGCCAGCTCACCACTTGACAGCCATGGCTACACCTTC
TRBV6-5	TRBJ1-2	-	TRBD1	CASSFGTAANYGYTF	TGTGCCAGCAGTTTTGGGACAGCAGCTAACTATGGCTACACCTTC
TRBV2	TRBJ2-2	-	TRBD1	CASHRGTTGELFF	TGTGCCAGCCACAGGGGAACTACCGGGGAGCTGTTTTTT
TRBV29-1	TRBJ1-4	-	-	CSVQQGGGEKLFF	TGCAGCGTCCAACAGGGAGGGGGTGAAAAACTGTTTTTT
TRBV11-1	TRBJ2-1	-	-	CASSAASGDGYNEQFF	TGTGCCAGCAGCGCCGCCTCAGGGGACGGTTACAATGAGCAGTTCTTC
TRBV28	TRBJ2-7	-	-	CASSSGFHYEQYF	TGTGCCAGCAGCTCGGGATTCCACTACGAGCAGTACTTC
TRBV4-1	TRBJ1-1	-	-	CASSQAGGPTEAFF	TGCGCCAGCAGCCAAGCCGGGGGGCCGACTGAAGCTTTCTTT
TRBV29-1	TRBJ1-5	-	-	CSVVLGVNQPQHF	TGCAGCGTTGTTTTGGGAGTCAATCAGCCCCAGCATTTT
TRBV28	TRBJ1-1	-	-	CASITGLNTEAFF	TGTGCCAGCATTACAGGGCTGAACACTGAAGCTTTCTTT
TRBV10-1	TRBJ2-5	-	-	CASSELEGGETQYF	TGCGCCAGCAGTGAGTTGGAAGGCGGGGAGACCCAGTACTTC